One and the same sample provided the 28 T cell receptor beta chains below, sequenced in a study of lymphopenia after photon versus proton radiotherapy (dated by TCRdb to between 2018 and 2020). The library was generated by the immunoSEQ multiplex PCR assay. This immuneACCESS table, as held by TCRdb, lists in-frame sequences with V and J called but not all clones. Of the missing ones, under half trace to an unresolved V gene in checked studies; the others have no known cause. The sample includes about 60,000 clones, with 70% to 85% observed a single time. Roughly 2.1% of the sample comes from the top ten. Sequenced material: peripheral blood, taken from a patient treated with proton-based radiotherapy. These receptors came from a man aged 60-69 years with pancreatic cancer.

V usage is TRBV18 and J usage is TRBJ2-3; 8 bases match TRBD2. With V trimmed by 4 bases and J by 1 base, 7 bases remained unmatched. The CDR3 has 16 residues. CDR1 KGHSH and CDR2 LQKENI come from the germline V gene. The CDR3 DNA follows: TGTGCCAGCTCACAGAGGGTGACTAGCGGCACAGATACGCAGTATTTT. Translated: CASSQRVTSGTDTQYF.

V gene TRBV6-5 combines with J gene TRBJ2-5; the D is unclear. V gave up 0 bases and J gave up 1 base, with 3 bases separating them. This CDR3 has 13 residues. Germline V gives CDR1 MNHEY, CDR2 SVGAGI. The CDR3 is CASSYSSQETQYF. CDR3 nucleotides: TGTGCCAGCAGTTACTCGAGCCAAGAGACCCAGTACTTC.

This rearrangement joins TRBV4-1 to TRBJ2-5, with 9 nucleotides matching TRBD2. Per germline, CDR1 MGHRA and CDR2 YSYEKL. This CDR3 is built from 19 residues. Trimming took 1 base from V and 1 from J; bases not matched to a gene: 13. The CDR3: CASSQVLKTSGPFQETQYF. DNA for the CDR3: TGCGCCAGCAGCCAAGTGCTCAAGACTAGCGGCCCATTCCAAGAGACCCAGTACTTC.

This chain uses TRBV28 with TRBJ1-6, with TRBD1 identical over 8 bases. The CDR3 loop spans 14 amino acids. The V segment lost 5 bases and the J segment 9 bases; nucleotides outside the gene matches: 6. CDR1 MDHEN and CDR2 SYDVKM come from the germline V gene. This CDR3 reads CASSLQGDGSPLHF. CDR3 nucleotide sequence: TGTGCCAGCAGTCTACAGGGGGATGGTTCACCCCTCCACTTT.

V gene TRBV11-3 combines with J gene TRBJ2-7; no firm D call. CDR1 is SGHNT and CDR2 is YENEEA in the germline V gene. V was clipped by 0 bases and J by 1 base, with 13 bases between them. This CDR3 spans 16 amino acids. This chain's CDR3 is CASSLDGNSRSYEQYF. In nucleotides, the CDR3 is TGTGCCAGCAGCTTAGATGGGAACAGTAGATCCTACGAGCAGTACTTC.

V and J are TRBV4-3 and TRBJ2-1, with D possibly matching TRBD1 (6 bases). The V gene's germline CDR1 is LGHNA and CDR2 YSLEER. V was shortened by 2 bases and J by 8 bases, with 16 bases between the two germline ends. The CDR3 runs 15 residues. CDR3 bases: TGCGCCAGCAGCCAATCAATGACAGGAGTGGATGAGCAGTTCTTC. It codes for CASSQSMTGVDEQFF.

The chain couples TRBV27 to TRBJ1-2; D possibly corresponds to TRBD1 (5 bases). Germline-derived CDR1 and CDR2 are MNHEY and SMNVEV (reference sequence). This CDR3 region has 11 residues. Trimming left V 5 bases short and J 8 bases short, with 9 bases between. The CDR3, as DNA: TGTGCCAGCAGTCAGGGAAAGGGCTACACCTTC. Its translation is CASSQGKGYTF.

The V gene is TRBV7-9, the J gene TRBJ1-2; tentative D call: TRBD1 (5 bases). The CDR3 extends over 14 amino acids. Germline values: CDR1 SEHNR, CDR2 FQNEAQ (reference sequence). Deletions cut 6 bases from V and 4 bases from J, with 15 bases between. DNA of the CDR3: TGTGCCAGCAGTCCATTGGGGGAGTCCTATGGCTACACCTTC. Its protein is CASSPLGESYGYTF.

This clone occurred a few times. The genes are TRBV5-4 and TRBJ2-3; 11 bases fit TRBD2. V trimming: 4 bases; J trimming: 6 bases; junction bases outside the gene matches: 4. This CDR3 contains 14 residues. The germline V gene has CDR1 SGHNT and CDR2 YYREEE (reference sequence). CDR3 sequence reads: CASSPVAGGDTQYF. CDR3 nucleotides: TGTGCCAGCAGCCCGGTAGCGGGAGGGGATACGCAGTATTTT.

Sample share makes this clone medium-sized (0.01 to 0.1%). This chain links TRBV7-9 with TRBJ2-2, with TRBD2 identical over 8 bases. V dropped 4 bases and J dropped 4; count of bases not matched to a gene: 8. This CDR3 contains 16 residues. Per germline, CDR1 SEHNR and CDR2 FQNEAQ (reference sequence). This CDR3 is CASSSQRGIGTGELFF. The CDR3 region has the DNA TGTGCCAGCAGCTCCCAGCGGGGGATAGGCACCGGGGAGCTGTTTTTT.

This chain uses TRBV14 with TRBJ2-7; 12 bases map to TRBD2. The germline CDR1 and CDR2 sequences are SGHDN and FVKESK. This CDR3 is built from 15 residues. Germline trimming cut 7 bases from V and 2 bases from J; bases unmatched to any gene: 6. The CDR3 here is CASTRLAGATYEQYF. Written as DNA, the CDR3 is TGTGCCAGCACCCGACTAGCGGGAGCCACCTACGAGCAGTACTTC.

This clone was detected only once. V gene TRBV29-1 combines with J gene TRBJ2-3, with 10 bases lining up with TRBD2. The V segment lost 3 bases and the J segment 0 bases; nucleotides outside the gene matches: 18. This CDR3 comprises 20 residues. Germline V gene lookup returns CDR1 SQVTM and CDR2 ANQGSEA. The CDR3, as DNA: TGCAGCGTTGATAGAGCGGGAGGGACACATAAAACCGCTAGCACAGATACGCAGTATTTT. It codes for CSVDRAGGTHKTASTDTQYF.

This chain links TRBV6-5 with TRBJ2-1, with 7 bases identical to TRBD2. V gave up 6 bases and J gave up 10 bases; unmatched junction bases: 15. CDR3 length: 15 residues. Germline V gene sequence: CDR1 MNHEY, CDR2 SVGAGI. This CDR3 is CASRSLGAGEPEQFF. In DNA form, the CDR3 reads TGTGCCAGCAGATCCTTAGGGGCGGGAGAGCCAGAGCAGTTCTTC.

V gene TRBV4-1 combines with J gene TRBJ2-2; the match to TRBD2 covers 8 bases. Germline CDR1 and CDR2: MGHRA and YSYEKL. Trimming took 1 base from V and 5 from J; bases not matched to a gene: 9. The length of the CDR3 is 17 residues. DNA of the CDR3: TGCGCCAGCAGCCAAGCAATTCAGTCTAGCGGGACCGGGGAGCTGTTTTTT. Its protein product is CASSQAIQSSGTGELFF.

V is TRBV30 and J is TRBJ2-5; the match to TRBD2 covers 9 bases. This CDR3 has 13 residues. The V segment lost 6 bases and the J segment 5 bases; nucleotides outside the gene matches: 7. Germline lookup yields CDR1 GTSNPN and CDR2 SVGIG (reference sequence). CDR3 sequence: CACELAGEETQYF. For the CDR3, the DNA is TGTGCCTGCGAACTAGCGGGCGAGGAGACCCAGTACTTC.

The chain has TRBV30 and TRBJ1-3; weak D call: TRBD1 (6 bases). Germline V gene data show CDR1 as GTSNPN and CDR2 as SVGIG (reference sequence). The CDR3 runs 13 residues. The ends were cut back, 1 base at V and 3 bases at J, with 7 bases in the middle. Here the CDR3 reads CAWSGTVGNTIYF. The CDR3 coding sequence is TGTGCCTGGAGTGGGACAGTTGGAAACACCATATATTTT.

In its sample, this clone was seen once. The rearrangement uses TRBV7-3 and TRBJ2-7; no firm D call. Germline CDR1 reads SGHTA; CDR2 reads FQGTGA. The germline V and J ends were trimmed by 6 bases and 5 bases, with 11 bases remaining between them. The CDR3 has 12 amino acids. The CDR3 sequence is CASRDGIHEQYF. CDR3 DNA sequence: TGTGCCAGCAGAGATGGGATCCACGAGCAGTACTTC. Full variable domain (missing parts from reference TRBV7-3 and TRBJ2-7): GAGVSQTPSNKVTEKGKYVELRCDPISGHTALYWYRQSLGQGPEFLIYFQGTGAADDSGLPNDRFFAVRPEGSVSTLKIQRTERGDSAVYLCASRDGIHEQYFGPGTRLTVT.

In this sample, this clone turned up a few times. This rearrangement joins TRBV6-1 to TRBJ1-4, with D perhaps matching TRBD1 (6 bases). Germline assignment: CDR1 MNHNS and CDR2 SASEGT. The V end lost 4 bases, the J end lost 4 bases, and 13 bases lay between the germline ends. CDR3 length: 15 amino acids. CDR3 DNA sequence: TGTGCCAGCAGTGTCGGGGGGCTGGTTAATGAAAAACTGTTTTTT. Its translation is CASSVGGLVNEKLFF.

CDR3 loop: CASSPPGGAPMRIAYNEQFF. In DNA form, the CDR3 reads TGTGCCAGCTCACCACCCGGAGGGGCCCCTATGAGGATAGCCTACAATGAGCAGTTCTTC. This chain connects TRBV18 to TRBJ2-1; D may be TRBD2 (6 bases). The germline V gene has CDR1 KGHSH and CDR2 LQKENI. With 0 bases removed from V and 2 bases from J, the gap between germline ends came to 23 bases. This CDR3 contains 20 residues.

The rearrangement links TRBV11-3 to TRBJ2-2; D may be TRBD2 (6 bases). This CDR3 has 17 residues. CDR1 SGHNT and CDR2 YENEEA come from the germline V gene. V was pared by 3 bases and J by 2 bases, with 16 bases between. CDR3 region: CASSFKRTGTNTGELFF. CDR3 nucleotides: TGTGCCAGCAGCTTCAAGCGTACCGGGACTAACACCGGGGAGCTGTTTTTT.

The J gene is TRBJ2-1, the V gene TRBV28; D unresolved. This CDR3 is 14 amino acids long. V lost 5 bases to trimming and J lost 8 bases, with 16 bases between them. Germline V gene lookup returns CDR1 MDHEN and CDR2 SYDVKM. The CDR3 sequence is CASSPNDALHEQFF. The CDR3 nucleotides read TGTGCCAGCAGTCCAAACGACGCGCTCCATGAGCAGTTCTTC.

The V call is TRBV28, the J call TRBJ2-1, with 11 bases lining up with TRBD2. Germline V gene lookup returns CDR1 MDHEN and CDR2 SYDVKM. The CDR3 sequence is 17 residues long. V shed 6 bases, J shed 8 bases, and the junction held 15 bases outside the gene matches. Here the CDR3 reads CASSILSGRASLDEQFF. The CDR3 nucleotides are TGTGCCAGCAGCATCCTTAGCGGGAGGGCCAGTTTAGATGAGCAGTTCTTC.

V is TRBV6-6 and J is TRBJ1-1; 7 bases line up with TRBD1. Unmatched junction bases numbered 4, after V lost 5 bases and J lost 1 base. The CDR3 extends over 14 amino acids. In germline, CDR1 is MNHNY, CDR2 SVGAGI (reference sequence). CDR3 in DNA: TGTGCCAGCAGTCGCCGGACAGGGAACACTGAAGCTTTCTTT. Protein product: CASSRRTGNTEAFF.

The chain uses TRBV6-6 and TRBJ2-7; D could derive from TRBD1 or TRBD2 (5 bases each). There are 12 residues in the CDR3. V lost 2 bases to trimming and J lost 11 bases, with 13 bases between them. CDR1 and CDR2 from the germline V gene are MNHNY and SVGAGI (reference sequence). The CDR3 nucleotides read TGTGCCAGCAGTTACCGTGGGACCCGGGAGTACTTC. As protein: CASSYRGTREYF.

V is TRBV5-8 and J is TRBJ2-3; tentatively, D is TRBD2 (5 bases). V was pared by 0 bases and J by 4 bases, with 6 bases between. The germline CDR1 and CDR2 sequences are SGHTS and YDEGEE. CDR3 length: 13 residues. The CDR3 region has the DNA TGTGCCAGCAGCTTGGGCGGGCCAGATACGCAGTATTTT. It yields the protein CASSLGGPDTQYF.

The table lists this clone with a few counts. One junction end does not reproduce the germline sequence, and a read error may be involved. The rearrangement links TRBV7-7 to TRBJ1-5; D is possibly TRBD1 (5 bases). CDR1 is SSHAT, CDR2 FNYEAQ, per germline (reference sequence). The CDR3 loop spans 13 amino acids. CDR3 loop: CASSPIVGGRGSF. In DNA, the CDR3 is TGTGCTAGCAGCCCAATTGTCGGGGGAAGAGGATCATTT.

This clone was detected once. The chain is built from TRBV6-1 and TRBJ2-7, with a weak D call TRBD2 (6 bases). V was pared by 3 bases and J by 7 bases, with 10 bases between. Germline CDR1 is MNHNS and CDR2 is SASEGT. The CDR3 runs 12 residues. The CDR3 here is CASSESGVEQYF. DNA of the CDR3: TGTGCCAGCAGTGAGTCGGGGGTTGAGCAGTACTTC.

In its sample, this clone was seen once. The rearrangement uses TRBV6-5 and TRBJ1-1; a possible D gene is TRBD1 (6 bases). The ends were cut back, 7 bases at V and 10 bases at J, with 13 bases in the middle. The CDR3 runs to 11 residues. Germline V gene data show CDR1 as MNHEY and CDR2 as SVGAGI. CDR3 DNA: TGTGCCAGCACCTACCAGGGGACAGCTTTCTTT. Protein product: CASTYQGTAFF.